The sequence of this TCR beta chain was determined in a study of shared clonotypes between healthy human individuals. The CDR3 length is 12 residues. Trimming took 4 bases from V and 6 from J, leaving 12 bases between them. Germline lookup yields CDR1 GTSNPN and CDR2 SVGIG (reference sequence). Naive CD8 cells were CD45RO-negative, positively selected for CCR7, excluding terminally differentiated effector memory CD45RA+ cells. Method: immunoSEQ multiplex PCR; TCRdb's copy keeps in-frame clones and lacks some. The sample contains about 2.1 million clones, about 93% of which appear only once. V usage is TRBV30 and J usage is TRBJ1-1; TRBD1 might be the D (5 bases). Sequences were obtained from naive CD8+ T cells from PBMCs. The origin of this receptor is a man younger than 30 in good health. Some clones in this sample may be carry-over from other donors' samples. In DNA form, the CDR3 reads TGTGCCTGGAACCGGGACGGAGCTGAAGCTTTCTTT. As protein: CAWNRDGAEAFF.